This entry describes one T cell receptor beta chain. Its antigen remains unidentified. No much larger clone is present one base from it, and per-base qualities are unavailable. The record originates from a study of T-cell reconstitution after alpha-beta-depleted transplantation in children (dated by TCRdb to between 2015 and 2016). For the study in its entirety: The study quantitatively tracked T-cell immune reconstitution after TCRalphabeta/CD19-depleted allogeneic hematopoietic cell transplantation in children using TCR repertoire profiling. Study-level results and caveats: Hyperexpanded clone frequencies declined over subsequent months; after one year, T-cell counts and TCRbeta diversity were mostly attributed to newly produced T cells. In some patients, the high TCRbeta diversity seen at day 60 was put down to recipient T cells and intrathymic progenitors that had survived conditioning. The apparently early alphabetaT-cell count recovery about two months after transplant was reportedly dependent on only several hundred rapidly expanded clones derived from non-depleted graft cells.

The library relied on PCR. These reads were obtained on an Illumina HiSeq 2500. TCR library preparation used molecular barcoding, with unique molecular identifiers applied to normalize quantification of the TCRbeta repertoire. TCRdb itself trimmed the public reads at Q25 with fastp, ran MiXCR and retained productive beta chains. Every distinct CDR3 protein forms one entry, paired with its most common genes and DNA. The sample has hundreds of thousands of distinct CDR3 sequences on record, 15% to 20% of them singletons. The ten biggest clones cover approximately 5% of the sample. Including cysteine and phenylalanine, the CDR3 has 20 amino acids. Only CDR3 DNA is held: 60 bases, read in frame from base 1. Sequences SGHTA (CDR1) and FQGNSA (CDR2) are obtained from the germline V gene. A distance of 18 bases separates the germline ends of V and J, which lose 0 bases and 0 bases respectively. The treatment or condition label, as the study defines it: allogeneic hematopoietic cell transplantation with graft depleted of TCRalphabeta T cells and CD19 B cells. Transplant recipients were children who received TCRalphabeta/CD19-depleted allogeneic hematopoietic cell grafts.

This chain joins TRBV7-2 to TRBJ2-6; the D segment could be TRBD1, given 5 matching bases. The sequenced sample was PBMCs, mostly from graft donor cells, obtained 360 days after TCRalphabeta/CD19-depleted stem cell transplant. The receptor comes from a male patient younger than 18 who had a stem cell transplant for acute lymphoblastic leukemia, so the T cells may come from the graft donor. The CDR3 protein sequence reads: CASSLALEGAPYSGANVLTF. The nucleotides are TGTGCCAGCAGCTTAGCGCTTGAAGGGGCGCCATACTCTGGGGCCAACGTCCTGACTTTC.